This T cell receptor (beta chain) was sequenced during a study of regulatory T cells in long-lasting Graves disease. Looking at the study overall: Newly diagnosed Graves' patients had under 3 months of antithyroid drugs.

This clonotype was counted ten times or more. Documented time point: newly diagnosed GD, antithyroid drugs for less than 3 months. TCR sequences were obtained from RNA taken from PBMCs. Trimming removed 4 bases at V and 1 base at J, with 11 bases between. CDR1 is SGHRS, CDR2 YFSETQ, per germline. CDR3 length: 15 residues. Arm-PCR of CDR3 regions with iRepertoire HTBI primers generated TCR beta libraries. TCRdb ran MiXCR on the multiplex PCR reads and lists one entry per CDR3 protein. The sample includes under 250,000 distinct CDR3 sequences, approximately 18% seen only once; the top ten take 10% to 15%. These data also formed part of another study, on T cells in Graves' hyperthyroidism and ophthalmopathy.

V is TRBV5-1 and J is TRBJ1-4, with TRBD1 as a possible D gene (5 bases). Sequenced here: peripheral blood mononuclear cells (PBMCs), sampled at new diagnosis, from a patient treated with antithyroid drugs. The clonotype originates from a woman aged 25 to 39 with Graves disease. Here the CDR3 reads CASSTRGKTNEKLFF. Here the CDR3 DNA reads TGCGCCAGCAGCACTAGGGGAAAAACTAATGAAAAACTGTTTTTT.